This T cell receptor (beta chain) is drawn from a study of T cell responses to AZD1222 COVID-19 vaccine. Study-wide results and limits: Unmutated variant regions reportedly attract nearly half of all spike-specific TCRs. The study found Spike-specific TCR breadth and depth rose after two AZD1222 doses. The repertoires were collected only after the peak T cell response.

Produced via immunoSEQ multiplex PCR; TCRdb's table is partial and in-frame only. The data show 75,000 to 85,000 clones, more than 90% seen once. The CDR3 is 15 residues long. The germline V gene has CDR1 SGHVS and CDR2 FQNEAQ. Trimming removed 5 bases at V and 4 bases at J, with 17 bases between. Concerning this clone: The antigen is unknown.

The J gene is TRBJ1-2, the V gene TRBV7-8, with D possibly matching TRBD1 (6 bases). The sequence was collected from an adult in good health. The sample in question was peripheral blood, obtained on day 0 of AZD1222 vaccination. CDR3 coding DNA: TGTGCCAGCAGCCCCCGGGACATACGGGGCTATGGCTACACCTTC. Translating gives CASSPRDIRGYGYTF.